The next 20 T cell receptor beta chains were all read from a single sample in a study of blood T cell repertoires in COVID-19. Data came from immunoSEQ multiplex PCR; TCRdb stores just in-frame clones and leaves some out. The table lists fewer than 300,000 clones, about 80% of them singletons. Sequencing input: peripheral blood. The receptors were sampled from a person aged 70 to 80 with COVID-19, enrolled during active disease.

This rearrangement joins TRBV19 to TRBJ2-3; D call uncertain. V lost 7 bases and J 0 bases, leaving 8 bases between the germline ends. The CDR3 sequence is 13 residues long. CDR1 LNHDA and CDR2 SQIVND come from the germline V gene (reference sequence). CDR3 nucleotide sequence: TGTGCCAGTAACGGCAGGAGCACAGATACGCAGTATTTT. Amino acids: CASNGRSTDTQYF.

The CDR3 nucleotides are TGCGCCAGCAGCTCGGTCAACTCTGGAAACACCATATATTTT. It codes for CASSSVNSGNTIYF. V is TRBV5-1 and J is TRBJ1-3; unclear D gene. This CDR3 is 14 amino acids long. CDR1 is SGHRS and CDR2 is YFSETQ in the germline V gene. V lost 3 bases and J lost 0, with 7 bases in between.

This clone was detected only once. This chain's CDR3 is CASSQGDRAFSGNTIYF. The CDR3 nucleotides are TGCGCCAGCAGCCAAGGGGACAGGGCCTTCTCTGGAAACACCATATATTTT. The rearrangement links TRBV4-1 to TRBJ1-3; 9 bases match TRBD1. CDR3 length: 17 amino acids. J was trimmed by 0 bases and V by 1 base; bases with no gene match: 4. Per the germline V gene, CDR1 is MGHRA and CDR2 is YSYEKL.

This clone was seen once. V gene TRBV28 combines with J gene TRBJ1-6; 8 positions match TRBD1. V lost 8 bases to trimming and J lost 7 bases; unmatched junction nucleotides: 1. This CDR3 is 12 amino acids long. Germline-derived CDR1 and CDR2 are MDHEN and SYDVKM. CDR3 DNA: TGTGCCAGCGACAGGGGAAATTCACCCCTCCACTTT. Translated, it gives CASDRGNSPLHF.

The CDR3: CASSQDLGRNSPLHF. CDR3 bases: TGCGCCAGCAGCCAAGATCTAGGGAGGAATTCACCCCTCCACTTT. The chain recombines TRBV4-3 with TRBJ1-6; no firm D call. Germline V gene data show CDR1 as LGHNA and CDR2 as YSLEER. With 0 bases removed from V and 7 bases from J, the gap between germline ends came to 10 bases. The CDR3 is 15 residues long.

The chain links TRBV5-1 to TRBJ1-5; 8 bases map to TRBD1. With 4 bases clipped from V and 0 bases from J, the junction kept 6 bases outside the gene matches. CDR3 length: 16 amino acids. CDR1 SGHRS and CDR2 YFSETQ come from the germline V gene. The DNA for the CDR3 is TGCGCCAGCAGCCCAGACAGGGGTCATAGCAATCAGCCCCAGCATTTT. This encodes CASSPDRGHSNQPQHF.

This clone appeared a single time. This CDR3 reads CATAKGTSGGADEQFF. The DNA for the CDR3 is TGCGCCACCGCTAAAGGGACTAGCGGGGGGGCGGATGAGCAGTTCTTC. The rearrangement joins TRBV5-1 to TRBJ2-1; 16 bases match TRBD2. Trimming removed 9 bases from V and 8 bases from J; junction bases left unmatched: 11. CDR3 length: 16 amino acids. Germline V lookup: CDR1 SGHRS, CDR2 YFSETQ.

The V and J genes are TRBV6-1 and TRBJ2-3, with 11 bases lining up with TRBD2. V lost 2 bases, J lost 5 bases, and 9 bases stayed unmatched. The CDR3 length is 17 residues. Per germline, CDR1 MNHNS and CDR2 SASEGT. DNA for the CDR3: TGTGCCAGCAGTGAACCCTCCCTAGCGGGGGGTGGAGATACGCAGTATTTT. It codes for CASSEPSLAGGGDTQYF.

V gene TRBV25-1 combines with J gene TRBJ2-1, with a weak D call TRBD1 (5 bases). V lost 6 bases and J lost 9, with 9 bases in between. Per germline, CDR1 MGHDK and CDR2 SYGVNS. The CDR3 length is 11 residues. CDR3 protein: CASRGHGEQFF. CDR3 nucleotide sequence: TGTGCCAGCAGAGGACATGGTGAGCAGTTCTTC.

The chain couples TRBV11-3 to TRBJ2-3; D perhaps matches TRBD2 (5 bases). Trimming removed 5 bases at V and 6 bases at J, with 9 bases between. The germline V gene has CDR1 SGHNT and CDR2 YENEEA. This CDR3 has 12 residues. For the CDR3, the DNA is TGTGCCAGCAGCGATCGGGGTGATACGCAGTATTTT. Translation gives CASSDRGDTQYF.

This clone occurred once. V usage is TRBV6-5 and J usage is TRBJ1-4; 10 bases match TRBD1. The CDR3 is 15 amino acids. The germline V gene encodes CDR1 MNHEY and CDR2 SVGAGI. V dropped 6 bases and J dropped 10; count of bases not matched to a gene: 11. CDR3 sequence reads: CASRRFGTGDGKLFF. For the CDR3, the DNA is TGTGCCAGCAGACGATTTGGGACAGGGGATGGAAAACTGTTTTTT.

This clone showed up just a few times. This chain links TRBV19 with TRBJ1-5; the match to TRBD1 covers 10 bases. V was pared by 4 bases and J by 3 bases, with 6 bases of the junction left unmatched. The CDR3 totals 16 residues. Per germline, CDR1 LNHDA and CDR2 SQIVND (reference sequence). CDR3: CASSTADRGINQPQHF. In DNA, the CDR3 is TGTGCCAGTAGTACCGCGGACAGGGGGATCAATCAGCCCCAGCATTTT.

In DNA, the CDR3 is TGTGCCAGCAGCTTCTCCCCTAGCGGGGTGGCCTACGAGCAGTACTTC. As protein: CASSFSPSGVAYEQYF. The chain joins TRBV6-2 or TRBV6-3 to TRBJ2-7; TRBD2 matches 9 bases. This CDR3 is built from 16 residues. CDR1 and CDR2 from the germline V gene are MNHEY and SVGEGT. The V gene end was trimmed by 6 bases and the J gene end by 2 bases; junction bases not matched to a gene: 11.

This clone was seen a handful of times. This chain connects TRBV19 to TRBJ2-3; 14 bases are a match to TRBD2. With V trimmed by 6 bases and J by 1 base, 0 bases remained unmatched. Germline-derived CDR1 and CDR2 are LNHDA and SQIVND (reference sequence). This CDR3 region has 15 residues. In DNA form, the CDR3 reads TGTGCCAGTAGGACTAGCGGGGGGGGCACAGATACGCAGTATTTT. It encodes CASRTSGGGTDTQYF.

The chain links TRBV27 to TRBJ2-2, with TRBD2 as a possible D gene (5 bases). Trimming shortened V by 9 bases and J by 0 bases, and 14 bases separated the two germline ends. The CDR3 has 15 residues. CDR1 and CDR2 from the germline V gene are MNHEY and SMNVEV (reference sequence). The CDR3 nucleotides read TGTGCCAGTAGCGTCCGGACGGCGAACACCGGGGAGCTGTTTTTT. Protein product: CASSVRTANTGELFF.

The chain is built from TRBV15 and TRBJ1-6, with no clear D. Germline V gene data show CDR1 as LNHNV and CDR2 as YYDKDF (reference sequence). V lost 0 bases and J 0 bases, leaving 3 bases between the germline ends. The CDR3 is 15 residues long. In nucleotides, the CDR3 is TGTGCCACCAGCAGAGAGAGCTCCTATAATTCACCCCTCCACTTT. Residues: CATSRESSYNSPLHF. Combining the CDR3 with reference TRBV15 and TRBJ1-6 gives the whole variable domain DAMVIQNPRYQVTQFGKPVTLSCSQTLNHNVMYWYQQKSSQAPKLLFHYYDKDFNNEADTPDNFQSRRPNTSFCFLDIRSPGLGDTAMYLCATSRESSYNSPLHFGNGTRLTVT.

This clone has just one count. V usage is TRBV28 and J usage is TRBJ2-2; D perhaps matches TRBD2 (6 bases). Germline assignment: CDR1 MDHEN and CDR2 SYDVKM. V was cut by 6 bases and J by 6 bases, with 17 bases left in between. The CDR3 is made up of 15 amino acids. As DNA, the CDR3 is TGTGCCAGCAGCCGAGCGGGTGGGCAGGCCGGGGAGCTGTTTTTT. Its translation is CASSRAGGQAGELFF.

The table lists this clone with a count of one. J is TRBJ1-5 and V is TRBV7-2; D is ambiguous. V was trimmed by 5 bases and J by 2 bases, leaving 7 bases between them. The CDR3 contains 13 residues. The germline CDR1 and CDR2 sequences are SGHTA and FQGNSA. The DNA of the CDR3 is TGTGCCAGCAGCCCCCTTGGCAATCAGCCCCAGCATTTT. It translates to CASSPLGNQPQHF.

The table lists this clone with a count of one. This chain connects TRBV27 to TRBJ2-3; possibly TRBD2 for D (7 bases). This CDR3 is built from 17 residues. Looked up from germline, CDR1 is MNHEY and CDR2 is SMNVEV (reference sequence). Trimming shortened V by 10 bases and J by 0 bases, and 23 bases separated the two germline ends. This CDR3 is CATKIRGAPASTDTQYF. The CDR3 region has the DNA TGTGCCACCAAAATCCGGGGGGCTCCCGCTAGCACAGATACGCAGTATTTT.

This clone was seen a single time. As DNA, the CDR3 is TGTGCCAGTAGTATAGCTTACGGCACTGAAGCTTTCTTT. This encodes CASSIAYGTEAFF. The chain joins TRBV19 to TRBJ1-1; no definite D call. Germline loops: CDR1 LNHDA, CDR2 SQIVND (reference sequence). This CDR3 comprises 13 residues. The V gene lost 1 base and the J gene lost 4 bases, with 7 bases spanning the gap.